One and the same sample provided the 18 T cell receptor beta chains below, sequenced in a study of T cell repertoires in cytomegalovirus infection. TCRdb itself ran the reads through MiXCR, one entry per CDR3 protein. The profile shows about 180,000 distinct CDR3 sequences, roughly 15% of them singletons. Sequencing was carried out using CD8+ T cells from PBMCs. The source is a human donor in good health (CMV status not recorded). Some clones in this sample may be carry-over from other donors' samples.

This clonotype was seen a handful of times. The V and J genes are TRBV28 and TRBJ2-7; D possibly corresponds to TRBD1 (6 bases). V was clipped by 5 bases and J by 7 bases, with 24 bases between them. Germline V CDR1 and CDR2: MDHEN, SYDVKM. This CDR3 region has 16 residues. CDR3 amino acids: CASSPVQGSSTREQYF. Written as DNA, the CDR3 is TGTGCCAGCAGTCCAGTACAGGGTTCGAGTACGCGAGAGCAGTACTTC.

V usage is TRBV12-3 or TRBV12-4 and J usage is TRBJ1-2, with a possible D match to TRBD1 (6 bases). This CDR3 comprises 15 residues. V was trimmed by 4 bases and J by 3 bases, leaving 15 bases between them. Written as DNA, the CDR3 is TGTGCCAGCAGTTCCCCCCGGGGGGGCCACTATGGCTACACCTTC. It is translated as CASSSPRGGHYGYTF.

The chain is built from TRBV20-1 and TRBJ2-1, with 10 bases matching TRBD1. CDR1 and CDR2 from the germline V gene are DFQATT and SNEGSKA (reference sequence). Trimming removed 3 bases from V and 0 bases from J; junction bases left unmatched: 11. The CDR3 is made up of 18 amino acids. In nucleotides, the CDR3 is TGCAGTGCTAGTCTCGGGACAGGGGTATTCGGCTCCTACAATGAGCAGTTCTTC. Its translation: CSASLGTGVFGSYNEQFF.

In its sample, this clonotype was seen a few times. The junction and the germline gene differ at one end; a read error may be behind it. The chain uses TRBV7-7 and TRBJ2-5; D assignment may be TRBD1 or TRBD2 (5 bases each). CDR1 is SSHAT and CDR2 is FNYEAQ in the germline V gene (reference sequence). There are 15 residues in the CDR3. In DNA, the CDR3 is TGTGCTAGCAGCTTGGGTCGGGGCGTCCAAGAGACCCAGTACTTC. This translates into CASSLGRGVQETQYF. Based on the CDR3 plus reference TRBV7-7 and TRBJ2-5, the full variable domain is GAGVSQSPRYKVTKRGQDVTLRCDPISSHATLYWYQQALGQGPEFLTYFNYEAQPDKSGLPSDRFSAERPEGSISTLTIQRTEQRDSAMYRCASSLGRGVQETQYFGPGTRLLVL.

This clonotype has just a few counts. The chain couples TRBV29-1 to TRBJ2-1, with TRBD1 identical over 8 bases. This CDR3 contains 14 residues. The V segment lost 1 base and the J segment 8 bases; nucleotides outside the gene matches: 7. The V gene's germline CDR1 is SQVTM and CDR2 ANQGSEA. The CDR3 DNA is TGCAGCGTTGAAGGAAGGGCAGGGGGCGATGAGCAGTTCTTC. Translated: CSVEGRAGGDEQFF.

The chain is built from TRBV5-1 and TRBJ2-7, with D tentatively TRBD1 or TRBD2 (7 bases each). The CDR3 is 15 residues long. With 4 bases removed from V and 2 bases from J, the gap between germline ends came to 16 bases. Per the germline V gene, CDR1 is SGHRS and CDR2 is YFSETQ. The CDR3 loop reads CASSPGGQVTYEQYF. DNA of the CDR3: TGCGCCAGCAGCCCGGGAGGACAGGTGACCTACGAGCAGTACTTC.

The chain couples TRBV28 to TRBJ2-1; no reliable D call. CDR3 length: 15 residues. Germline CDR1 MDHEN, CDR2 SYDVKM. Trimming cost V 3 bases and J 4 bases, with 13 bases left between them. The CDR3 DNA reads TGTGCCAGCAGTTTGGGTCAGGACCTTTACAATGAGCAGTTCTTC. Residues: CASSLGQDLYNEQFF.

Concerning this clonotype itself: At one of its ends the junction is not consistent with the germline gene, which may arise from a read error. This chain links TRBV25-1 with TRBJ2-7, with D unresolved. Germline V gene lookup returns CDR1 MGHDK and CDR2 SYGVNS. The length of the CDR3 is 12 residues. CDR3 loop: CASRESVHEQYF. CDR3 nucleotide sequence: TGTGCCAGCAGGGAATCGGTCCACGAGCAGTACTTC.

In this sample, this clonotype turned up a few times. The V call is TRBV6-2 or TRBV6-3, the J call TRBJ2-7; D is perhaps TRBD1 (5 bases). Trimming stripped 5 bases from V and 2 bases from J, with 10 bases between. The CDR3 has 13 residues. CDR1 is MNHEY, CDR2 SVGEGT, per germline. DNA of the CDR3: TGTGCCAGCAGTAAGGACACAGCCTACGAGCAGTACTTC. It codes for CASSKDTAYEQYF.

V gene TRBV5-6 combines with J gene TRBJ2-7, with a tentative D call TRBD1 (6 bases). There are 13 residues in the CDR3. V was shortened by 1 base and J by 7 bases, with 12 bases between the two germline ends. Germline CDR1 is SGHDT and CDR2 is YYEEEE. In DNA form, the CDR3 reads TGTGCCAGCAGCTTGCGTCCTCAGGGGGAGCAGTACTTC. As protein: CASSLRPQGEQYF.

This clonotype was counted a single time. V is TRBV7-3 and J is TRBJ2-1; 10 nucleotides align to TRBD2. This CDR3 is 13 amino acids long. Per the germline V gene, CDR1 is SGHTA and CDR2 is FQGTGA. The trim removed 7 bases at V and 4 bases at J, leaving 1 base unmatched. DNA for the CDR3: TGTGCCAGCACGACTAGCGGGTACAATGAGCAGTTCTTC. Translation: CASTTSGYNEQFF.

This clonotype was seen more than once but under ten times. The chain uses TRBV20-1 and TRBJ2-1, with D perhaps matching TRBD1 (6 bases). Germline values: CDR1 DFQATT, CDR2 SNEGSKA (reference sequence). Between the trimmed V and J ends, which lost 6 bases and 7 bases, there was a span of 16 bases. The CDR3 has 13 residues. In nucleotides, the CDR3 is TGCAGTGCCCCCAGGGGATGGGTAAATGAGCAGTTCTTC. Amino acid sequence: CSAPRGWVNEQFF.

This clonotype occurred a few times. The CDR3 is CSASKGNEQFF. The CDR3 region has the DNA TGCAGTGCTAGTAAGGGGAATGAGCAGTTCTTC. The chain employs TRBV20-1 and TRBJ2-1; D is possibly TRBD1 (5 bases). The germline V gene has CDR1 DFQATT and CDR2 SNEGSKA (reference sequence). The CDR3 loop spans 11 amino acids. V lost 3 bases, J lost 7 bases, and 7 bases lay in between.

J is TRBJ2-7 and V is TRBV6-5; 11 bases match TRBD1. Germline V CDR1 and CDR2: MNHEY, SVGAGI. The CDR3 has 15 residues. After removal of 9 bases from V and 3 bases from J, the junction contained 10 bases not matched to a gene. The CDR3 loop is CASSGMGQGVYEQYF. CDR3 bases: TGTGCCAGTTCGGGTATGGGACAGGGGGTCTACGAGCAGTACTTC.

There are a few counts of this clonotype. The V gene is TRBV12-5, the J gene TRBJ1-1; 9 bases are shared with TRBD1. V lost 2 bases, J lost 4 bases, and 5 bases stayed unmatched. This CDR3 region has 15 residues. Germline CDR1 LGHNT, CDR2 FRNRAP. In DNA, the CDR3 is TGTGCTAGTGGTTTGACGGACAGGGGCGGCACTGAAGCTTTCTTT. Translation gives CASGLTDRGGTEAFF.

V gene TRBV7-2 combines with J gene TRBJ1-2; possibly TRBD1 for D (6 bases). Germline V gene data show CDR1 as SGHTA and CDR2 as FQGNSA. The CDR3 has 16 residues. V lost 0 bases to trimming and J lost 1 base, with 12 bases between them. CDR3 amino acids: CASSLAGDTYNYGYTF. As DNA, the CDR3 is TGTGCCAGCAGCTTAGCCGGGGACACCTATAACTATGGCTACACCTTC.

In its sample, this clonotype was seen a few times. The CDR3 reads CASSSIVDNSPLHF. The CDR3 DNA sequence: TGTGCCAGCAGCTCCATAGTAGATAATTCACCCCTCCACTTT. The V call is TRBV5-6, the J call TRBJ1-6, with D unclear. Trimming cost V 3 bases and J 5 bases, with 9 bases left between them. CDR3 length: 14 amino acids. Germline lookup yields CDR1 SGHDT and CDR2 YYEEEE. Combining the CDR3 with reference TRBV5-6 and TRBJ1-6 gives the whole variable domain DAGVTQSPTHLIKTRGQQVTLRCSPKSGHDTVSWYQQALGQGPQFIFQYYEEEERQRGNFPDRFSGHQFPNYSSELNVNALLLGDSALYLCASSSIVDNSPLHFGNGTRLTVT.

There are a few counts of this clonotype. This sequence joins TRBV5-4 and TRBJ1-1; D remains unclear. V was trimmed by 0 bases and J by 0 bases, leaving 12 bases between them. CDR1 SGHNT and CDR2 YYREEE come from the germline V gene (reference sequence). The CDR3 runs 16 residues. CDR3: CASSLGTVLMNTEAFF. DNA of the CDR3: TGTGCCAGCAGCTTGGGAACAGTCCTTATGAACACTGAAGCTTTCTTT.